The 3 T cell receptor beta chains presented below share a single source sample, sequenced in a study of cytomegalovirus exposure and HLA in healthy donors. The PCR contained 60 Vbeta and 13 Jbeta primers. Method: immunoSEQ multiplex PCR; TCRdb's copy keeps in-frame clones and lacks some. In the table there are about 160,000 clones, less than 90% of which are singletons. The sample consisted of PBMCs. These receptors were obtained from a woman younger than 35 in good health and CMV-seronegative.

The chain employs TRBV2 and TRBJ2-2, with unresolved D. Germline V CDR1 and CDR2: SNHLY, FYNNEI. V lost 6 bases and J 1 base, leaving 3 bases between the germline ends. CDR3 length: 12 amino acids. CDR3 loop: CASSRNTGELFF. CDR3 in DNA: TGTGCCAGCAGCAGGAACACCGGGGAGCTGTTTTTT.

This chain joins TRBV7-9 and TRBJ2-6; perhaps TRBD2 as D (5 bases). The CDR3 spans 17 residues. CDR1 and CDR2 (germline): SEHNR, FQNEAQ (reference sequence). V was cut by 1 base and J by 0 bases, with 10 bases left in between. This CDR3 reads CASSLDVRDSGANVLTF. As DNA, the CDR3 is TGTGCCAGCAGCTTAGACGTACGGGACTCTGGGGCCAACGTCCTGACTTTC.

The CDR3 is CASSLSGGSGNTIYF. In nucleotides, the CDR3 is TGTGCCAGCAGTTTGTCAGGGGGATCTGGAAACACCATATATTTT. This rearrangement joins TRBV6-1 to TRBJ1-3; 7 positions match TRBD1. Germline CDR1 and CDR2: MNHNS and SASEGT. This CDR3 is 15 amino acids long. The V and J ends lost 5 bases and 1 base, in that order; junction bases with no gene match: 5.